This TCR beta chain was recorded in a study of Graves' ophthalmopathy and Graves' hyperthyroidism. About the research overall: Specimen type is peripheral blood, obtained at initial diagnosis before any treatment.

CDR1 is MNHEY, CDR2 SVGEGT, per germline. The ends were cut back, 4 bases at V and 0 bases at J, with 10 bases in the middle. The CDR3 runs 15 residues. New diagnoses, under 2 months' duration, and ages 18 to 65 characterized the hyperthyroidism patients. At least ten counts were recorded for this clonotype. The sequenced template was RNA, covering the TCR beta CDR3 region. After a first-round RT-PCR with HTBI primers, a second-round multiplex PCR was run. TCRdb called the multiplex PCR reads again in MiXCR, with one record for every CDR3 protein. The data hold 620,000 or so distinct CDR3 sequences, with 22% observed a single time.

V and J are TRBV6-2 or TRBV6-3 and TRBJ1-5; no firm D call. This TCR was sampled from a woman between 18 and 29 years old with stable Graves' hyperthyroidism. Some clones in this sample may be carry-over from other donors' samples. Sequences were obtained from peripheral blood. The CDR3 reads CASSFAQYSNQPQHF. The CDR3 coding sequence is TGTGCCAGCAGTTTCGCTCAGTATAGCAATCAGCCCCAGCATTTT.